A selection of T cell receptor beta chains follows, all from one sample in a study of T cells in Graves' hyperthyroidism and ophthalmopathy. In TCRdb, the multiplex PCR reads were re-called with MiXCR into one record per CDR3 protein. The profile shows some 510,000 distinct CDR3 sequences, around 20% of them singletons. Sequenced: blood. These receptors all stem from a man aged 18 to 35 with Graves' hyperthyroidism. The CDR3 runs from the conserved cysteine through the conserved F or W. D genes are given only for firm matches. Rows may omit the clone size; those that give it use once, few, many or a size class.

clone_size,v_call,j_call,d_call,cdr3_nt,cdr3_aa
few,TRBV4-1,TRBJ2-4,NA,TGCGCCAGCAGCCTTTCGACTGAAAACATTCAGTACTTC,CASSLSTENIQYF
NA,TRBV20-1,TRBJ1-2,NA,TGCAGTGCTAGAGATCGGGGACTCCACTATGGCTACACCTTC,CSARDRGLHYGYTF
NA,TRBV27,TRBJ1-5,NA,TGTGCCAGCAGTTACCATAGCCGTGGGACCCAGCATTTT,CASSYHSRGTQHF
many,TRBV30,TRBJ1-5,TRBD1,TGTGCCTGGAGTTTGGGACAGGGTAATCAGCCCCAGCATTTT,CAWSLGQGNQPQHF
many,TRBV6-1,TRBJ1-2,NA,TGTGCCAGCAGATTCCCGACAGGCACCTATGGCTACACCTTC,CASRFPTGTYGYTF
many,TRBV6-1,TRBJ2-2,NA,TGTGCCAGCACCCCGGGCACCGGGGAGCTGTTTTTT,CASTPGTGELFF
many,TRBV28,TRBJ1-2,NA,TGTGCCAGCAGTTTCTTCGACAGGCCCGGCGGCTACACCTTC,CASSFFDRPGGYTF
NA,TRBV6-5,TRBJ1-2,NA,TGTGCCAGCAGTTACTCTACCAACCGGTCGGGCTACACCTTC,CASSYSTNRSGYTF
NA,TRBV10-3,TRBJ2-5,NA,TGTGCCATCAGTGAGTCCCGTCGGGAGGAGACCCAGTACTTC,CAISESRREETQYF
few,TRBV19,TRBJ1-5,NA,TGTGCCAGTAGTATGGACAGCTATAGCAATCAGCCCCAGCATTTT,CASSMDSYSNQPQHF
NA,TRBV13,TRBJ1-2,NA,TGTGCCAGCAGCTTAGGGGTGCCATTGAACTATGGCTACACCTTC,CASSLGVPLNYGYTF
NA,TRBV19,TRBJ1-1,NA,TGTGCCACTGGACCCCCCACCCGACCCCTTATAAAGGGTGTCAACACTGAAGCTTTCTTT,CATGPPTRPLIKGVNTEAFF
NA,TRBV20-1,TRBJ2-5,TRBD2,TGCAGTGCGGCTAGCGGGGAGGAGACCCAGTACTTC,CSAASGEETQYF
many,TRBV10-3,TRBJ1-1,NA,TGTGCCATCAGTGAATCCCAGAACACTGAAGCTTTCTTT,CAISESQNTEAFF
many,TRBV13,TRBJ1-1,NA,TGTGCCAGCAGCCCTTTCAATAAGTACGGGGCTTTCTTT,CASSPFNKYGAFF
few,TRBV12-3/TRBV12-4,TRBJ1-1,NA,TGTGCCAGCAGTTTAATAGCGGGTACTGAAGCTTTCTTT,CASSLIAGTEAFF
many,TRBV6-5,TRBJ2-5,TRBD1,TGTGCCAGCAGTTACTCGATCCGGGACAGGATAGAGACCCAGTACTTC,CASSYSIRDRIETQYF
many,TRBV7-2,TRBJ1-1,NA,TGTGCCAGCAGCTTAGACTTCGCTGAAGCTTTCTTT,CASSLDFAEAFF
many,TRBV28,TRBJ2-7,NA,TGTGCCAGCAGTTTTCGACCTTCCTACAGCGCTTCCTTTTCCTACGAGCAGTACTTC,CASSFRPSYSASFSYEQYF
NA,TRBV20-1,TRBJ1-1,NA,TGCAGTGCTAGCCCCACCAATCAGTGGGGAGGCACTGAAGCTTTCTTT,CSASPTNQWGGTEAFF
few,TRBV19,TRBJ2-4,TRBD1,TGTGCCTCTAAACCAGGGGGCATTGGAAACATTCAGTACTTC,CASKPGGIGNIQYF
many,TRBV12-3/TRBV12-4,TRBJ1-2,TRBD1,TGTGCCAGCAGTTTAGTGGGACAGGGAAGCGGCTACACCTTC,CASSLVGQGSGYTF
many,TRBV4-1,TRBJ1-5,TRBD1,TGCGCCAGCAGTCAGAGGGACAGGGACAATCAGCCCCAGCATTTT,CASSQRDRDNQPQHF
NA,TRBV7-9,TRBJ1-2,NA,TGTGCCAGCACCCCCCGAGAGAACTATGGCTACACCTTC,CASTPRENYGYTF